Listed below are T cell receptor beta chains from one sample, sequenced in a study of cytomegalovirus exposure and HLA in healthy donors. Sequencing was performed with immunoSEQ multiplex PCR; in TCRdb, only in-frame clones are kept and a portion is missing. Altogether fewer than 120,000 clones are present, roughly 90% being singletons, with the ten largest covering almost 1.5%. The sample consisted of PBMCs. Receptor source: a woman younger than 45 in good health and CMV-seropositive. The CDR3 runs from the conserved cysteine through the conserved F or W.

CDR3aa: CASKQQTNEKLFF
v_gene: TRBV25-1
len: 13
j_gene: TRBJ1-4

CDR3aa: CASSTGNPETEAFF
v_gene: TRBV6-1
len: 14
j_gene: TRBJ1-1

CDR3aa: CASSLGDRVGGYTF
v_gene: TRBV5-6
len: 14
j_gene: TRBJ1-2

CDR3aa: CASSLAGPNSYEQYF
v_gene: TRBV5-1
len: 15
j_gene: TRBJ2-7

CDR3aa: CASSLPGQQEEQYF
v_gene: TRBV28
len: 14
j_gene: TRBJ2-7

CDR3aa: CAISPSANPYEQYF
v_gene: TRBV10-3
len: 14
j_gene: TRBJ2-7

CDR3aa: CSVGEQDRVYNYGYTF
v_gene: TRBV29-1
len: 16
j_gene: TRBJ1-2

CDR3aa: CACTGLHYEQYF
v_gene: TRBV2
len: 12
j_gene: TRBJ2-7

CDR3aa: CASSLGSRYGYTF
v_gene: TRBV19
len: 13
j_gene: TRBJ1-2

CDR3aa: CASSQDSGGIQYF
v_gene: TRBV4-1
len: 13
j_gene: TRBJ2-4

CDR3aa: CASSYPVGQKNEQYF
v_gene: TRBV6-6
len: 15
j_gene: TRBJ2-7

CDR3aa: CASTLTGTDGELFF
v_gene: TRBV28
len: 14
j_gene: TRBJ2-2

CDR3aa: CASSQGGTGMAYEQYF
v_gene: TRBV4-3
len: 16
j_gene: TRBJ2-7

CDR3aa: CASSMEYYNEQFF
v_gene: TRBV7-2
len: 13
j_gene: TRBJ2-1

CDR3aa: CASSQEGQGQFGQFF
v_gene: TRBV14
len: 15
j_gene: TRBJ2-1

CDR3aa: CASREGRLNTEAFF
v_gene: TRBV2
len: 14
j_gene: TRBJ1-1

CDR3aa: CASSLGTSGRMDEQFF
v_gene: TRBV11-3
len: 16
j_gene: TRBJ2-1

CDR3aa: CASSPGLAGGPGGNEQFF
v_gene: TRBV11-2
len: 18
j_gene: TRBJ2-1

CDR3aa: CSASQETQYF
v_gene: TRBV20-1
len: 10
j_gene: TRBJ2-5

CDR3aa: CASSVGGLVTYNEQFF
v_gene: TRBV9
len: 16
j_gene: TRBJ2-1

CDR3aa: CASSAQPNTGELFF
v_gene: TRBV5-1
len: 14
j_gene: TRBJ2-2

CDR3aa: CAWRRTGAGNTIYF
v_gene: TRBV30
len: 14
j_gene: TRBJ1-3

CDR3aa: CASSPRGSSETQYF
v_gene: TRBV7-9
len: 14
j_gene: TRBJ2-5

CDR3aa: CSASGQASYTF
v_gene: TRBV20-1
len: 11
j_gene: TRBJ1-2

CDR3aa: CASSSSGASTDTQYF
v_gene: TRBV6-6
len: 15
j_gene: TRBJ2-3

CDR3aa: CASSPQTGRAEAFF
v_gene: TRBV5-6
len: 14
j_gene: TRBJ1-1

CDR3aa: CASRGTNVQPQHF
v_gene: TRBV19
len: 13
j_gene: TRBJ1-5

CDR3aa: CASSQGTAYGYTF
v_gene: TRBV18
len: 13
j_gene: TRBJ1-2

CDR3aa: CASSFPGGMNTEAFF
v_gene: TRBV28
len: 15
j_gene: TRBJ1-1

CDR3aa: CASSSGLAGGPPTDTQYF
v_gene: TRBV7-2
len: 18
j_gene: TRBJ2-3

CDR3aa: CASSWGGDSPNQPQHF
v_gene: TRBV5-6
len: 16
j_gene: TRBJ1-5

CDR3aa: CASSIYSGYGYTF
v_gene: TRBV19
len: 13
j_gene: TRBJ1-2

CDR3aa: CASSLVGDRSSYEQYF
v_gene: TRBV28
len: 16
j_gene: TRBJ2-7

CDR3aa: CASSSLPGTGHEKLFF
v_gene: TRBV6-6
len: 16
j_gene: TRBJ1-4

CDR3aa: CASSWAGTGADTQYF
v_gene: TRBV6-6
len: 15
j_gene: TRBJ2-3

CDR3aa: CAWRGQSNYGYTF
v_gene: TRBV30
len: 13
j_gene: TRBJ1-2

CDR3aa: CAWSPPGNTQYF
v_gene: TRBV30
len: 12
j_gene: TRBJ2-3

CDR3aa: CASSLGGEYSYEQYF
v_gene: TRBV5-6
len: 15
j_gene: TRBJ2-7

CDR3aa: CASRIQGAYEQYF
v_gene: TRBV5-1
len: 13
j_gene: TRBJ2-7

CDR3aa: CASSPLLAGSTDTQYF
v_gene: TRBV18
len: 16
j_gene: TRBJ2-3